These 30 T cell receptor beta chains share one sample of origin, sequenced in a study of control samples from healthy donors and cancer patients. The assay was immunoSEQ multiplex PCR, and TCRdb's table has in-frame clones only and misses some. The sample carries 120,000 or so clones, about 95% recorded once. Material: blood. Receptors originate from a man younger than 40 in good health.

The DNA of the CDR3 is TGTGCCAGCAGCGTAGCATCAGGGGAGACTGTCGGGGAGCTGTTTTTT. This encodes CASSVASGETVGELFF. V usage is TRBV9 and J usage is TRBJ2-2; weak D call: TRBD1 (6 bases). The V and J ends lost 0 bases and 7 bases respectively, with 16 bases between them. Looked up from germline, CDR1 is SGDLS and CDR2 is YYNGEE. The CDR3 spans 16 residues. Full variable domain (outside the CDR3, taken from reference TRBV9 and TRBJ2-2): DSGVTQTPKHLITATGQRVTLRCSPRSGDLSVYWYQQSLDQGLQFLIQYYNGEERAKGNILERFSAQQFPDLHSELNLSSLELGDSALYFCASSVASGETVGELFFGEGSRLTVL.

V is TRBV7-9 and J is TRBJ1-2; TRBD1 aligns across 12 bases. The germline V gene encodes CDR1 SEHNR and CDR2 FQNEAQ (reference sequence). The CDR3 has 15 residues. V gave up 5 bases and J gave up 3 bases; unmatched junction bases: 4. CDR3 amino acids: CASSPGQGADYGYTF. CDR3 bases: TGTGCCAGCAGCCCGGGACAGGGGGCAGACTATGGCTACACCTTC. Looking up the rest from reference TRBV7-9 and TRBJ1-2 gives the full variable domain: DTGVSQNPRHKITKRGQNVTFRCDPISEHNRLYWYRQTLGQGPEFLTYFQNEAQLEKSRLLSDRFSAERPKGSFSTLEIQRTEQGDSAMYLCASSPGQGADYGYTFGSGTRLTVV.

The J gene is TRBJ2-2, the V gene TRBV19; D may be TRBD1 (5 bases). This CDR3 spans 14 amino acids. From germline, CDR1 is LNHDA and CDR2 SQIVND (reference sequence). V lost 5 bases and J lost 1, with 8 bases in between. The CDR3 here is CASSLTGNTGELFF. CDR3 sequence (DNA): TGTGCCAGTAGTTTAACAGGGAACACCGGGGAGCTGTTTTTT.

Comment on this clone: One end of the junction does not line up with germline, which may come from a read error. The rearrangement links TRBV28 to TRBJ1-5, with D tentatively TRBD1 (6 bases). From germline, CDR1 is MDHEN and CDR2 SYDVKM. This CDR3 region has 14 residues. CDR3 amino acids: CASSRQGSIQPQHF. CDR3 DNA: TGTGCCAGCAGTCGTCAGGGGAGCATTCAGCCCCAGCATTTT. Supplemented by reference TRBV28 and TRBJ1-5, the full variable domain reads DVKVTQSSRYLVKRTGEKVFLECVQDMDHENMFWYRQDPGLGLRLIYFSYDVKMKEKGDIPEGYSVSREKKERFSLILESASTNQTSMYLCASSRQGSIQPQHFGDGTRLSIL.

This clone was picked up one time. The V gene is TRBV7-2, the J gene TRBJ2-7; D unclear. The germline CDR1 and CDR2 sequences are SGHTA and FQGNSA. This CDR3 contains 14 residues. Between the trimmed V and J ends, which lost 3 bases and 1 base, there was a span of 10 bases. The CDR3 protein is CASSFLDVSYEQYF. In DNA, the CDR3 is TGTGCCAGCAGCTTTTTGGACGTTTCCTACGAGCAGTACTTC. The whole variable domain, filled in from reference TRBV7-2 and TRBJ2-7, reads GAGVSQSPSNKVTEKGKDVELRCDPISGHTALYWYRQSLGQGLEFLIYFQGNSAPDKSGLPSDRFSAERTGGSVSTLTIQRTQQEDSAVYLCASSFLDVSYEQYFGPGTRLTVT.

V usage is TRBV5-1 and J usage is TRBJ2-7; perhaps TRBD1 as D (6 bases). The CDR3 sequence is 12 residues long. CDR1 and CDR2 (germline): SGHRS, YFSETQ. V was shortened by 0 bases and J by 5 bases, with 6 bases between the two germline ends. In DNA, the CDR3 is TGCGCCAGCAGCTTGGCAGGGGACGAGCAGTACTTC. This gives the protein CASSLAGDEQYF.

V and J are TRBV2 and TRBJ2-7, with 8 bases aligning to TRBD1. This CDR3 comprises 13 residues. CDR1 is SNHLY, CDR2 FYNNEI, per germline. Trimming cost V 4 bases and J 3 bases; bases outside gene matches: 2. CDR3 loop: CASSVQGGYEQYF. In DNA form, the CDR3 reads TGTGCCAGCAGTGTACAGGGGGGCTACGAGCAGTACTTC.

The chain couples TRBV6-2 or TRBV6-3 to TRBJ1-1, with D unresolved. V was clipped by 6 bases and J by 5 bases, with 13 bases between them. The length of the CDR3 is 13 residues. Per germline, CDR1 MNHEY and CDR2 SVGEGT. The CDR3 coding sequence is TGTGCCAGCAGCACCTGGGTCGAGACTGAAGCTTTCTTT. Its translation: CASSTWVETEAFF.

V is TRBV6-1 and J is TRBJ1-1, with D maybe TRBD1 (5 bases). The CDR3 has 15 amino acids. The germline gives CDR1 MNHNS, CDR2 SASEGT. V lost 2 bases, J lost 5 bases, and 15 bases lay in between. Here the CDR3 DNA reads TGTGCCAGCAGTGAACGGAGGGGAGATAGGACTGAAGCTTTCTTT. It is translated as CASSERRGDRTEAFF.

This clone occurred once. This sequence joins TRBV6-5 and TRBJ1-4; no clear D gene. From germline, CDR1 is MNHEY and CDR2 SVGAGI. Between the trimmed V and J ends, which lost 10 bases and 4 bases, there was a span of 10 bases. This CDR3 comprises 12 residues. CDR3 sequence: CATSWGNEKLFF. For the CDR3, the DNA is TGTGCCACCTCTTGGGGTAATGAAAAACTGTTTTTT.

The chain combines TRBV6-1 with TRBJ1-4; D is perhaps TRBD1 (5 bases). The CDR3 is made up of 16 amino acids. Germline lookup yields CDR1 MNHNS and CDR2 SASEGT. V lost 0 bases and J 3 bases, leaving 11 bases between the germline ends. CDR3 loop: CASSEAGGAANEKLFF. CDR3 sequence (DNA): TGTGCCAGCAGTGAAGCGGGCGGGGCGGCTAATGAAAAACTGTTTTTT.

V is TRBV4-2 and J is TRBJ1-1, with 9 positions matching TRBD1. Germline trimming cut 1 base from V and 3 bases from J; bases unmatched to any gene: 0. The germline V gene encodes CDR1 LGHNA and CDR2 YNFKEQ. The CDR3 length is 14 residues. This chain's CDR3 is CASSQGTGDTEAFF. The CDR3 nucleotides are TGTGCCAGCAGCCAAGGGACAGGGGACACTGAAGCTTTCTTT.

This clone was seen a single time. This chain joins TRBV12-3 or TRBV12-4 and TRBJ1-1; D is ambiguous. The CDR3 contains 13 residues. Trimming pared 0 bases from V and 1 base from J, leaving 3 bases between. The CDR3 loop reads CASSLAENTEAFF. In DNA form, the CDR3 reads TGTGCCAGCAGTTTAGCAGAGAACACTGAAGCTTTCTTT.

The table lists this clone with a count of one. DNA of the CDR3: TGTGCCAGTAGTATAGCGAAGGGGGCGCGCACCTATGGCTACACCTTC. This encodes CASSIAKGARTYGYTF. The V gene is TRBV19, the J gene TRBJ1-2, with TRBD1 identical over 7 bases. The CDR3 consists of 16 residues. V lost 1 base, J lost 4 bases, and 9 bases stayed unmatched. CDR1 is LNHDA and CDR2 is SQIVND in the germline V gene (reference sequence).

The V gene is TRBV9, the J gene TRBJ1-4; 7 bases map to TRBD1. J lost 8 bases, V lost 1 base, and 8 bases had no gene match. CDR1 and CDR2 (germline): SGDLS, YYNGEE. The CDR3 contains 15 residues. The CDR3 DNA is TGTGCCAGCAGCGTAAAGGACAGGCAGTACGAAAAACTGTTTTTT. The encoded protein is CASSVKDRQYEKLFF.

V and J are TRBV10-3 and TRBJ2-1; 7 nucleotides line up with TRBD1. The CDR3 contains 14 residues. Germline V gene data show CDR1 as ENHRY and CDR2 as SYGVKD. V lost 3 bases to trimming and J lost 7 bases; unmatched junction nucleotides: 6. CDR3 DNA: TGTGCCATCAGTGATAGGGACAGTGCTAATGAGCAGTTCTTC. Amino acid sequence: CAISDRDSANEQFF.

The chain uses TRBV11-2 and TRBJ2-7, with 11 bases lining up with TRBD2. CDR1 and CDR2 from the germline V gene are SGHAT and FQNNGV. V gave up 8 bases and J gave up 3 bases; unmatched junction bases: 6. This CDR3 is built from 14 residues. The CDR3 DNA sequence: TGTGCCAGCGGGGGGGGACTAGCGGTCTACGAGCAGTACTTC. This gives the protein CASGGGLAVYEQYF.

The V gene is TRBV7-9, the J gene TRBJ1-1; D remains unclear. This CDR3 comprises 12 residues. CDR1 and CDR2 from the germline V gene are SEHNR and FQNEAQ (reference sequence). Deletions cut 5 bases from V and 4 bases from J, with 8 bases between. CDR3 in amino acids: CASSPHLTEAFF. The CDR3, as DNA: TGTGCCAGCAGCCCCCACCTCACTGAAGCTTTCTTT.

CDR3 bases: TGTGCCACCGGGGGACAGTACACCGGGGAGCTGTTTTTT. This encodes CATGGQYTGELFF. The gene calls are TRBV15 and TRBJ2-2; 7 nucleotides agree with TRBD1. This CDR3 comprises 13 residues. Germline lookup yields CDR1 LNHNV and CDR2 YYDKDF (reference sequence). V shed 8 bases, J shed 3 bases, and the junction held 3 bases outside the gene matches.

CDR3 sequence (DNA): TGCGCCAGCAGCCAAGAACTAGCGGGGGGAAGCCAAGAGACCCAGTACTTC. Protein: CASSQELAGGSQETQYF. J is TRBJ2-5 and V is TRBV4-1; 12 bases agree with TRBD2. V lost 0 bases to trimming and J lost 1 base; unmatched junction nucleotides: 3. Germline values: CDR1 MGHRA, CDR2 YSYEKL. The CDR3 extends over 17 amino acids.

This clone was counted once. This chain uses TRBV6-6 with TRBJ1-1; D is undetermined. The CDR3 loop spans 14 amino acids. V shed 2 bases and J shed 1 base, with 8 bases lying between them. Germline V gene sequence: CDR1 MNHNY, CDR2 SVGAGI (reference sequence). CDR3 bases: TGTGCCAGCAGTTACGGACTGCCGAACACTGAAGCTTTCTTT. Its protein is CASSYGLPNTEAFF.

The CDR3 DNA sequence: TGCGCCAGCAGCCAGGAGACTAGCGGGGGGGCCACAGATACGCAGTATTTT. It is translated as CASSQETSGGATDTQYF. This sequence joins TRBV4-3 and TRBJ2-3, with 14 bases lining up with TRBD2. V trimming: 3 bases; J trimming: 2 bases; junction bases outside the gene matches: 4. CDR3 size: 17 residues. The germline CDR1 and CDR2 sequences are LGHNA and YSLEER.

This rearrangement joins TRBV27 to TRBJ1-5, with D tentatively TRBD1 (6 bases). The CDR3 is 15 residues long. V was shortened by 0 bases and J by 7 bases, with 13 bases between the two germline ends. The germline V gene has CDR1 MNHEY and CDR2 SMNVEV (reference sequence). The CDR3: CASSLSSRGGQPQHF. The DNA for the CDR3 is TGTGCCAGCAGTTTATCGAGTAGGGGGGGCCAGCCCCAGCATTTT.

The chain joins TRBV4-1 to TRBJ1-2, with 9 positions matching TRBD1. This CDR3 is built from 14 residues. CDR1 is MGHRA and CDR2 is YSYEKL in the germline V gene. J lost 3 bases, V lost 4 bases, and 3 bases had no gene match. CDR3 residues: CASSLRDRDYGYTF. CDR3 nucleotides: TGCGCCAGCAGCCTCCGGGACAGGGACTATGGCTACACCTTC.

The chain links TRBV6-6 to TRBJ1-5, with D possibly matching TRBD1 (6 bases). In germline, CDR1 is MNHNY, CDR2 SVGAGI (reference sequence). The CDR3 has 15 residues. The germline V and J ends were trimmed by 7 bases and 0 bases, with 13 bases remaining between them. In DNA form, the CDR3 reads TGTGCCAGCACCGACGGGGGGCGTAGCAATCAGCCCCAGCATTTT. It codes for CASTDGGRSNQPQHF.

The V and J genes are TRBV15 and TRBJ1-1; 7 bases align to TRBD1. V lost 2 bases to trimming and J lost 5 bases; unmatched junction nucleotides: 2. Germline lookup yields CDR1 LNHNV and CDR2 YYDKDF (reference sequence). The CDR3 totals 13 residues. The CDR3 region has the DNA TGTGCCACCAGCAGAACAGGGGCTACTGAAGCTTTCTTT. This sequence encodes CATSRTGATEAFF.

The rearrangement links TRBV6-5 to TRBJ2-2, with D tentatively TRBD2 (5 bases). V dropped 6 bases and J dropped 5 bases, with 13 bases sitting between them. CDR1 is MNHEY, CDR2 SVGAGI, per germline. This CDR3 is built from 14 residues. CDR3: CASSNEEVTGELFF. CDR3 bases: TGTGCCAGCAGCAACGAGGAGGTGACCGGGGAGCTGTTTTTT.

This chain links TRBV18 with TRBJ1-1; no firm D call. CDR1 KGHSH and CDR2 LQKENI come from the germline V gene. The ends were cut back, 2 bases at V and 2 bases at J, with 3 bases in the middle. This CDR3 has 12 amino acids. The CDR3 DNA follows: TGTGCCAGCTCACCAGACAACACTGAAGCTTTCTTT. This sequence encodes CASSPDNTEAFF.

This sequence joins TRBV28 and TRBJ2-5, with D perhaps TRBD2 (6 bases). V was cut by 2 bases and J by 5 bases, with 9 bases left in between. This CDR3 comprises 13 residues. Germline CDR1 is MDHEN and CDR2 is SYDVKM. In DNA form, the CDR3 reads TGTGCCAGCAGTTTACTTAGCGGTGAGACCCAGTACTTC. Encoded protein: CASSLLSGETQYF.

CDR3 loop: CASSQARQGPSYEQYF. CDR3 nucleotide sequence: TGTGCCAGCAGCCAAGCCCGACAGGGACCCTCCTACGAGCAGTACTTC. This chain connects TRBV4-2 to TRBJ2-7; TRBD1 matches 7 bases. Germline CDR1 reads LGHNA; CDR2 reads YNFKEQ. Trimming removed 1 base from V and 0 bases from J; junction bases left unmatched: 6. The CDR3 sequence is 16 residues long.